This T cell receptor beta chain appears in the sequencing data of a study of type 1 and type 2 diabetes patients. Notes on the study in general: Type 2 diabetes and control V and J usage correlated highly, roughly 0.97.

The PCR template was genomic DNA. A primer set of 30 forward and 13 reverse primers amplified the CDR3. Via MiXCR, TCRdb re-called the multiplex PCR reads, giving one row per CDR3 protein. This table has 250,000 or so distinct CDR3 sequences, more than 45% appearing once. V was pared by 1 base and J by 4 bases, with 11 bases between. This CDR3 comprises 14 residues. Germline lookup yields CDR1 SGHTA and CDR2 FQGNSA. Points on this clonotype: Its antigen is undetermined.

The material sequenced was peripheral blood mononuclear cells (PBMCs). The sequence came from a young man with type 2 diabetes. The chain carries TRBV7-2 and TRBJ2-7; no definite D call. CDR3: CASSLVGYSYEQYF. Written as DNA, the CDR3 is TGTGCCAGCAGCTTAGTCGGGTACAGTTACGAGCAGTACTTC.